Listed below are T cell receptor beta chains from one sample, sequenced in a study of cytotoxic CD8 clonotypes in ibrutinib-treated CLL. Profiled with immunoSEQ multiplex PCR; TCRdb holds only in-frame clones, not every one. The data contain approximately 90,000 clones, roughly three quarters of them singletons. The source was PBMCs, collected after 24 months of ibrutinib treatment. All receptors come from a human donor with chronic lymphocytic leukemia. The CDR3 runs from the conserved cysteine through the conserved F or W.

cdr3_aa: CASSQVGKGRPEAFF; j_call: TRBJ1-1; v_call: TRBV4-3
cdr3_aa: CASSTRQPYSGNTIYF; j_call: TRBJ1-3; v_call: TRBV2
cdr3_aa: CASRRGQAERKGYTF; j_call: TRBJ1-2; v_call: TRBV2
cdr3_aa: CASSQSTTSKETQYF; j_call: TRBJ2-5; v_call: TRBV4-1
cdr3_aa: CASSPNDRSYGYTF; j_call: TRBJ1-2; v_call: TRBV27
cdr3_aa: CASSGTSGIELFF; j_call: TRBJ1-4; v_call: TRBV19
cdr3_aa: CASSVDLGDRGYTF; j_call: TRBJ1-2; v_call: TRBV28
cdr3_aa: CASSQETWGSGYTF; j_call: TRBJ1-2; v_call: TRBV14
cdr3_aa: CASSRVGYLTGELFF; j_call: TRBJ2-2; v_call: TRBV6-6
cdr3_aa: CASSLASGSNYNEQFF; j_call: TRBJ2-1; v_call: TRBV5-1
cdr3_aa: CASTAAYSNQPQHF; j_call: TRBJ1-5; v_call: TRBV28
cdr3_aa: CASSYSRVGANVLTF; j_call: TRBJ2-6; v_call: TRBV6-5
cdr3_aa: CSAIRAPDAGELFF; j_call: TRBJ2-2; v_call: TRBV29-1
cdr3_aa: CASSQARGGVQETQYF; j_call: TRBJ2-5; v_call: TRBV4-2
cdr3_aa: CASSLSPNTGELFF; j_call: TRBJ2-2; v_call: TRBV5-5
cdr3_aa: CASSELWQGEQYF; j_call: TRBJ2-7; v_call: TRBV2
cdr3_aa: CASSLAPGQGSYEQYF; j_call: TRBJ2-7; v_call: TRBV7-6
cdr3_aa: CASSPGTVLTQYF; j_call: TRBJ2-5; v_call: TRBV27
cdr3_aa: CASSPRLAATDTQYF; j_call: TRBJ2-3; v_call: TRBV7-9
cdr3_aa: CAWGLRTGRSEKLFF; j_call: TRBJ1-4; v_call: TRBV30
cdr3_aa: CASSVNRDTGGAFF; j_call: TRBJ1-1; v_call: TRBV7-3
cdr3_aa: CSARGLADEQYF; j_call: TRBJ2-7; v_call: TRBV29-1
cdr3_aa: CASSVDSWGYTF; j_call: TRBJ1-2; v_call: TRBV9
cdr3_aa: CASSIGQGAYEQYF; j_call: TRBJ2-7; v_call: TRBV19
cdr3_aa: CSALSNRRFSYNEQFF; j_call: TRBJ2-1; v_call: TRBV29-1
cdr3_aa: CASSSWAGEGYTF; j_call: TRBJ1-2; v_call: TRBV6-5
cdr3_aa: CASSPTVAAGFYEQYF; j_call: TRBJ2-7; v_call: TRBV18
cdr3_aa: CASMLNRGVNYGYTF; j_call: TRBJ1-2; v_call: TRBV5-6
cdr3_aa: CASSLEGRTYGYTF; j_call: TRBJ1-2; v_call: TRBV7-2
cdr3_aa: CASSFVGERFEQYF; j_call: TRBJ2-7; v_call: TRBV5-4
cdr3_aa: CASSNRDRGADTQYF; j_call: TRBJ2-3; v_call: TRBV6-1
cdr3_aa: CASSLLAGRAFF; j_call: TRBJ1-1; v_call: TRBV5-6
cdr3_aa: CASSLGQRGELFF; j_call: TRBJ2-2; v_call: TRBV5-1
cdr3_aa: CASSFGQGIRSEAFF; j_call: TRBJ1-1; v_call: TRBV5-6
cdr3_aa: CASSPDRQSEAFF; j_call: TRBJ1-1; v_call: TRBV7-2
cdr3_aa: CASSTGRSRASSPLHF; j_call: TRBJ1-6; v_call: TRBV19
cdr3_aa: CASSLGQETLGELFF; j_call: TRBJ2-2; v_call: TRBV5-1
cdr3_aa: CASSQTGVPYEQYF; j_call: TRBJ2-7; v_call: TRBV14
cdr3_aa: CASSPHRTGVGNEQYF; j_call: TRBJ2-7; v_call: TRBV25-1
cdr3_aa: CASSPSRGADTQYF; j_call: TRBJ2-3; v_call: TRBV18
cdr3_aa: CASRRDVGERAFF; j_call: TRBJ1-1; v_call: TRBV2
cdr3_aa: CSVGQGLVYNEQFF; j_call: TRBJ2-1; v_call: TRBV29-1
cdr3_aa: CASSTGTGGGNGYTF; j_call: TRBJ1-2; v_call: TRBV25-1
cdr3_aa: CASSMGQKETQYF; j_call: TRBJ2-5; v_call: TRBV7-3
cdr3_aa: CASSESLWRFSPLHF; j_call: TRBJ1-6; v_call: TRBV6-1
cdr3_aa: CSVETPGLVFDEQFF; j_call: TRBJ2-1; v_call: TRBV29-1
cdr3_aa: CASSSLAGGYEQYF; j_call: TRBJ2-7; v_call: TRBV28
cdr3_aa: CASSPGQGPETQYF; j_call: TRBJ2-5; v_call: TRBV18
cdr3_aa: CASKIRTLGYNEQFF; j_call: TRBJ2-1; v_call: TRBV28
cdr3_aa: CASSSPGGSGEQFF; j_call: TRBJ2-1; v_call: TRBV5-4
cdr3_aa: CASSYDRVGGAHNEQFF; j_call: TRBJ2-1; v_call: TRBV7-6
cdr3_aa: CASSQPGQGSEQYF; j_call: TRBJ2-7; v_call: TRBV4-2
cdr3_aa: CSVEQGNYGYTF; j_call: TRBJ1-2; v_call: TRBV29-1